This T cell receptor beta chain was identified in a study of blood T cell repertoires in COVID-19. Generated by immunoSEQ multiplex PCR, the TCRdb table keeps only in-frame clones and is missing some. The table lists 200,000 to 300,000 clones, more than 70% of them singletons, with 5.5% to 6% in the top ten. The ends were cut back, 5 bases at V and 0 bases at J, with 13 bases in the middle. Germline CDR1 and CDR2: SGHVS and FNYEAQ. The CDR3 totals 15 residues. The sample was peripheral blood. This chain connects TRBV7-6 to TRBJ1-1, with D perhaps matching TRBD1 (6 bases). This receptor was taken from a woman older than 75 with COVID-19, enrolled during active disease. Here the CDR3 reads CASSPPTGMNTEAFF. The DNA for the CDR3 is TGTGCCAGCAGCCCCCCCACAGGGATGAACACTGAAGCTTTCTTT.